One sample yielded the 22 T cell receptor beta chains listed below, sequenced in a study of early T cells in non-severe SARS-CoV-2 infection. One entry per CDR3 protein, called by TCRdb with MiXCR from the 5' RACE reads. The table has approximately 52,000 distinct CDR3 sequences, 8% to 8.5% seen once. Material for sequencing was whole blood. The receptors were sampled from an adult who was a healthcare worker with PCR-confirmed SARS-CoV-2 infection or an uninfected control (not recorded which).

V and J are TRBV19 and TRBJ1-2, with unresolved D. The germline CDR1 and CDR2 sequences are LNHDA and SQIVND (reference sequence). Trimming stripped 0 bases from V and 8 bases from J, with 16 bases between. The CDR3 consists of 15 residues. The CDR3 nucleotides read TGTGCCAGTAGTATAGAGGCAGACAATTTTGGCGGCTACACCTTC. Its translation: CASSIEADNFGGYTF.

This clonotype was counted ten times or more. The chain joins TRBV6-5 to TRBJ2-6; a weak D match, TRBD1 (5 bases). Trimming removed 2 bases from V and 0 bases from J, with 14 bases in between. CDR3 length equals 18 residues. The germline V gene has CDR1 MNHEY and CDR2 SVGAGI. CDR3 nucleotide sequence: TGTGCCAGCAGTTACACAGGTCCCGGCGGCTCTGGGGCCAACGTCCTGACTTTC. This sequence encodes CASSYTGPGGSGANVLTF.

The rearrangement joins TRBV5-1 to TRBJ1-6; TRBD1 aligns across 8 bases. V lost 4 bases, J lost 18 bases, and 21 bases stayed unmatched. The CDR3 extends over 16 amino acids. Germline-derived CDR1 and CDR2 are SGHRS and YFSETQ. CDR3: CASSQGDGRSGGLHHF. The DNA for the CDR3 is TGCGCCAGCAGCCAGGGCGATGGGCGATCAGGGGGCCTTCACCACTTT.

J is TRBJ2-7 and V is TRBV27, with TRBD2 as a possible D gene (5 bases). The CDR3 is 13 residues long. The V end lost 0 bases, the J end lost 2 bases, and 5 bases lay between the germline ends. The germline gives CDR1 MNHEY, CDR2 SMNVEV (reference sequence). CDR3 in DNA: TGTGCCAGCAGTTTATCGAGGGCCTACGAGCAGTACTTC. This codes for CASSLSRAYEQYF.

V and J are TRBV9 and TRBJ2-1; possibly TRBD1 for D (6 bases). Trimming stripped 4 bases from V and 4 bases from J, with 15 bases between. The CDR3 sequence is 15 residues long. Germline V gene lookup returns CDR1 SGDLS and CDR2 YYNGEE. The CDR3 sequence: CASSPIVGTYNEQFF. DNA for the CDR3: TGTGCCAGCAGCCCCATTGTGGGGACATACAATGAGCAGTTCTTC.

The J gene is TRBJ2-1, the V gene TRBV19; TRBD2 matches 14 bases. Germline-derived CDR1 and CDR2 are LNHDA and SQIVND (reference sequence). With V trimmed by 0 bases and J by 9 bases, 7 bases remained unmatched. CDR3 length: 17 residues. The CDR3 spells CASSIDGGLAGGSEQFF. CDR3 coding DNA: TGTGCCAGTAGTATAGATGGCGGACTAGCGGGGGGCAGTGAGCAGTTCTTC. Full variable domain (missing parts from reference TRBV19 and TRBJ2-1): DGGITQSPKYLFRKEGQNVTLSCEQNLNHDAMYWYRQDPGQGLRLIYYSQIVNDFQKGDIAEGYSVSREKKESFPLTVTSAQKNPTAFYLCASSIDGGLAGGSEQFFGPGTRLTVL.

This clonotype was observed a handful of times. CDR3: CASSDSGGALETQYF. DNA of the CDR3: TGTGCCAGCAGTGACAGCGGGGGGGCCTTGGAGACCCAGTACTTC. J is TRBJ2-5 and V is TRBV6-5, with TRBD2 matching over 10 bases. Germline V CDR1 and CDR2: MNHEY, SVGAGI. The J segment lost 5 bases and the V segment lost 5 bases, leaving 8 bases of the junction unmatched. The CDR3 extends over 15 amino acids.

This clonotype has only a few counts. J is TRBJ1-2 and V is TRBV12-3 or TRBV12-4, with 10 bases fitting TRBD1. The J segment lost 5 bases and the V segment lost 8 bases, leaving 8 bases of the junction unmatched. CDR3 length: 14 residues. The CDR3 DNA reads TGTGCCAGCGGTAACCCGGGACAGGGGTATGGCTACACCTTC. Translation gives CASGNPGQGYGYTF.

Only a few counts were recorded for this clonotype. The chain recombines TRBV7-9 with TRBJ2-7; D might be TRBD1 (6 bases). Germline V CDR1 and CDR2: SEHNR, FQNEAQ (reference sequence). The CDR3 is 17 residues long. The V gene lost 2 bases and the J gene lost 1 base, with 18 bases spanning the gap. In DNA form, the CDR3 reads TGTGCCAGCAGCTTATCTGGGGCACCAGGGGAATCCTACGAGCAGTACTTC. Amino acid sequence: CASSLSGAPGESYEQYF.

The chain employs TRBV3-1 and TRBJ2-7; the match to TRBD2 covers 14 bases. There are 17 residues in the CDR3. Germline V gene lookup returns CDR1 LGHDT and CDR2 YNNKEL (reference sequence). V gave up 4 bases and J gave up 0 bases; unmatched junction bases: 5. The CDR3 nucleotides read TGTGCCAGCAGCCTGGGACTAGCGGGAGCCGCCTCCTACGAGCAGTACTTC. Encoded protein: CASSLGLAGAASYEQYF.

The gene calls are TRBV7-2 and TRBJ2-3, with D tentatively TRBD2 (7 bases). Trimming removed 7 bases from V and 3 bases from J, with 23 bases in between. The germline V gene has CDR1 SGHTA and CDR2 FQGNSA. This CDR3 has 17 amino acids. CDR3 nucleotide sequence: TGTGCCAGCACCCTTGGGGGGGGCGCGTCCCCTACAGATACGCAGTATTTT. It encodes CASTLGGGASPTDTQYF. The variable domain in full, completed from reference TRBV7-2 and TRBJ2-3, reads GAGVSQSPSNKVTEKGKDVELRCDPISGHTALYWYRQSLGQGLEFLIYFQGNSAPDKSGLPSDRFSAERTGGSVSTLTIQRTQQEDSAVYLCASTLGGGASPTDTQYFGPGTRLTVL.

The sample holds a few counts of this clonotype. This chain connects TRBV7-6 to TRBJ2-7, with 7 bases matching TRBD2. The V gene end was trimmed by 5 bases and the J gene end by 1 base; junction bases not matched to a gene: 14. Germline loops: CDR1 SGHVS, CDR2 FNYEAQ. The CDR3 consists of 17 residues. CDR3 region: CASSPHPAGEGSYEQYF. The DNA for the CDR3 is TGTGCCAGCAGCCCTCACCCGGCGGGGGAAGGGTCCTACGAGCAGTACTTC.

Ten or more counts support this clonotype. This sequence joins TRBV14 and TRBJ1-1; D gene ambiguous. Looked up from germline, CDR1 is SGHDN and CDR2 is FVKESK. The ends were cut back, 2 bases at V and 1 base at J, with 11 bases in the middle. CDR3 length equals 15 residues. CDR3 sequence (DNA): TGTGCCAGCAGCCAAAGAAAACCGGCGAACACTGAAGCTTTCTTT. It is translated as CASSQRKPANTEAFF.

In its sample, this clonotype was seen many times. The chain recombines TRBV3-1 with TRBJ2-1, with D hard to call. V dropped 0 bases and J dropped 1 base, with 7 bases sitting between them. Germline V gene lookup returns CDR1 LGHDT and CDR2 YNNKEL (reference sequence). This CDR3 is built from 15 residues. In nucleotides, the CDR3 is TGTGCCAGCAGCCAAGATCCCGGGTCCTACAATGAGCAGTTCTTC. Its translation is CASSQDPGSYNEQFF.

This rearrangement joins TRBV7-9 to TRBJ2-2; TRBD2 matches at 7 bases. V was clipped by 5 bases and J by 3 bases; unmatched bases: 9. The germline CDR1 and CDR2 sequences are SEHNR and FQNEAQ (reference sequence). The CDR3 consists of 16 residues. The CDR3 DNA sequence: TGTGCCAGCAGCCCGCGGGGGTTAGGGGACACCGGGGAGCTGTTTTTT. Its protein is CASSPRGLGDTGELFF.

The CDR3 DNA sequence: TGTGCCAGCAGTGAAGGGGGGGACCCTGCCTACGAGCAGTACTTC. Translated, it gives CASSEGGDPAYEQYF. The V gene is TRBV25-1, the J gene TRBJ2-7; 7 nucleotides align to TRBD2. This CDR3 is 15 amino acids long. Germline V gives CDR1 MGHDK, CDR2 SYGVNS. V shed 2 bases, J shed 2 bases, and the junction held 6 bases outside the gene matches.

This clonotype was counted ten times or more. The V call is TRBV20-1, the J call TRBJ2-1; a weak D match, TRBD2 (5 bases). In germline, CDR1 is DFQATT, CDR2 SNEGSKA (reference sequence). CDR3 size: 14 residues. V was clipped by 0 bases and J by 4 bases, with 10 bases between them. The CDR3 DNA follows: TGCAGTGCTAGAGATCTAGAGGGTTACAATGAGCAGTTCTTC. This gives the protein CSARDLEGYNEQFF.

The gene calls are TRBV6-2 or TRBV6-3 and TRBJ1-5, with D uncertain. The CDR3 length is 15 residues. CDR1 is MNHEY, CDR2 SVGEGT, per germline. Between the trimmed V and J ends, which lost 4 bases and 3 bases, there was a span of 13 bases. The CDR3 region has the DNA TGTGCCAGCAGTTTGGAGGGCCCATTCAATCAGCCCCAGCATTTT. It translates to CASSLEGPFNQPQHF.

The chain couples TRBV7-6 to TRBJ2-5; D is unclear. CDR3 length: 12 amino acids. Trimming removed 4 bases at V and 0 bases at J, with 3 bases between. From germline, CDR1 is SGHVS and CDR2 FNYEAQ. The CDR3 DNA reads TGTGCCAGCAGCTCCTACCAAGAGACCCAGTACTTC. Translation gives CASSSYQETQYF.

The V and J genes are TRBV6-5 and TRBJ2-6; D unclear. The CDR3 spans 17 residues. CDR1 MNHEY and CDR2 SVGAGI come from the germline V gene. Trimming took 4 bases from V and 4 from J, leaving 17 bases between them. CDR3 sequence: CASSSLGSGAGANVLTF. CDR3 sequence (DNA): TGTGCCAGCAGTTCTCTAGGTTCGGGCGCCGGGGCCAACGTCCTGACTTTC.

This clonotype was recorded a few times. As DNA, the CDR3 is TGTGCCAGCAGCTTCGGACAGCTAGGCAATGAGCAGTTCTTC. This translates into CASSFGQLGNEQFF. The gene calls are TRBV7-6 and TRBJ2-1, with D perhaps TRBD1 (6 bases). Germline-derived CDR1 and CDR2 are SGHVS and FNYEAQ. Trimming left V 3 bases short and J 6 bases short, with 12 bases between. The CDR3 extends over 14 amino acids.

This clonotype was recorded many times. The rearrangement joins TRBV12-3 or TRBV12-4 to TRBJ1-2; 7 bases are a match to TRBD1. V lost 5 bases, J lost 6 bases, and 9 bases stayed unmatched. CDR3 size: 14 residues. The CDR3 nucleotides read TGTGCCAGCAGTAATCGACAGGGTACGAATGGCTACACCTTC. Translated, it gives CASSNRQGTNGYTF.